The 20 T cell receptor beta chains reported below all come from one sample, sequenced in a study of control samples from healthy donors and cancer patients. Produced via immunoSEQ multiplex PCR; TCRdb's table is partial and in-frame only. The data show 130,000 to 150,000 clones, approximately 90% seen once. The sequenced sample was blood. Receptor source: a woman aged 30 to 39 in good health.

This sequence joins TRBV23-1 and TRBJ2-2, with D perhaps being TRBD1 or TRBD2 (5 bases each). TRBV23-1 is marked as an open reading frame, function uncertain. The V gene lost 4 bases and the J gene lost 9 bases, with 18 bases spanning the gap. CDR3 length: 15 amino acids. The CDR3 region is CASSRPGTVPWELFF. In DNA form, the CDR3 reads TGCGCCAGCAGTCGCCCCGGGACGGTCCCGTGGGAGCTGTTTTTT.

The V call is TRBV19, the J call TRBJ1-1; possibly TRBD1 for D (6 bases). The germline V gene encodes CDR1 LNHDA and CDR2 SQIVND (reference sequence). This CDR3 has 13 amino acids. The V end was cut by 7 bases, the J end by 4 bases, with 13 bases between. For the CDR3, the DNA is TGTGCCAGTATGGGTAAGGGGGGCACTGAAGCTTTCTTT. Its protein product is CASMGKGGTEAFF.

This chain connects TRBV14 to TRBJ2-5; maybe TRBD1 (7 bases). The germline CDR1 and CDR2 sequences are SGHDN and FVKESK. This CDR3 is 13 amino acids long. Trimming took 4 bases from V and 5 from J, leaving 11 bases between them. CDR3 nucleotides: TGTGCCAGCAGCCTGACAGGGAGGGAGACCCAGTACTTC. It specifies CASSLTGRETQYF.

CDR3 bases: TGTGCCACCAGCAGGGGTTCTACAGGGTACACTGAAGCTTTCTTT. Amino acid sequence: CATSRGSTGYTEAFF. The chain combines TRBV15 with TRBJ1-1; the D gene is possibly TRBD1 (6 bases). There are 15 residues in the CDR3. V was pared by 3 bases and J by 3 bases, with 14 bases between. From germline, CDR1 is LNHNV and CDR2 YYDKDF (reference sequence).

DNA for the CDR3: TGTGCCAGCAGGCCCACAACCCTCGGGTTCGAGCAGTACTTC. Its translation is CASRPTTLGFEQYF. The rearrangement uses TRBV2 and TRBJ2-7; D call uncertain. The CDR3 extends over 14 amino acids. Per the germline V gene, CDR1 is SNHLY and CDR2 is FYNNEI. V was cut by 6 bases and J by 6 bases, with 18 bases left in between.

J is TRBJ2-5 and V is TRBV5-8; D ambiguous. The V end lost 2 bases, the J end lost 4 bases, and 9 bases lay between the germline ends. Germline CDR1 and CDR2: SGHTS and YDEGEE. This CDR3 has 13 residues. In nucleotides, the CDR3 is TGTGCCAGCAGCTTCCAACAGTCAGAGACCCAGTACTTC. Amino acids: CASSFQQSETQYF.

The rearrangement links TRBV3-1 (or the pseudogene TRBV3-2) to TRBJ1-6; D is unresolved. Germline loops: CDR1 LGHDT, CDR2 YNNKEL (reference sequence). The CDR3 loop spans 14 amino acids. Trimming left V 5 bases short and J 4 bases short, with 9 bases between. CDR3 sequence: CASSATDYNSPLHF. CDR3 nucleotide sequence: TGTGCCAGCAGCGCAACTGATTATAATTCACCCCTCCACTTT.

The rearrangement links TRBV19 to TRBJ1-5; 8 bases line up with TRBD1. The CDR3 length is 13 residues. J lost 5 bases, V lost 5 bases, and 2 bases had no gene match. CDR1 is LNHDA and CDR2 is SQIVND in the germline V gene (reference sequence). The CDR3 nucleotides read TGTGCCAGTAGTGGGACAGGTGATCAGCCCCAGCATTTT. This encodes CASSGTGDQPQHF. Based on the CDR3 plus reference TRBV19 and TRBJ1-5, the full variable domain is DGGITQSPKYLFRKEGQNVTLSCEQNLNHDAMYWYRQDPGQGLRLIYYSQIVNDFQKGDIAEGYSVSREKKESFPLTVTSAQKNPTAFYLCASSGTGDQPQHFGDGTRLSIL.

This sequence joins TRBV11-2 and TRBJ2-7; no reliable D call. The CDR3 totals 14 residues. The germline gives CDR1 SGHAT, CDR2 FQNNGV. V dropped 3 bases and J dropped 0 bases, with 9 bases sitting between them. The CDR3 here is CASSFTPYSYEQYF. In nucleotides, the CDR3 is TGTGCCAGCAGCTTTACCCCTTACTCCTACGAGCAGTACTTC.

This chain links TRBV25-1 with TRBJ2-7; 7 bases fit TRBD2. Germline-derived CDR1 and CDR2 are MGHDK and SYGVNS. Trimming at V came to 9 bases and at J to 3 bases, leaving 11 bases not matched to a gene. This CDR3 contains 14 residues. CDR3 amino acids: CASSSAGVLYEQYF. DNA of the CDR3: TGTGCCAGTTCCTCTGCGGGAGTACTCTACGAGCAGTACTTC.

This sequence joins TRBV28 and TRBJ1-4; TRBD1 agrees at 8 bases. The CDR3 has 16 amino acids. V shed 2 bases, J shed 8 bases, and the junction held 10 bases outside the gene matches. From germline, CDR1 is MDHEN and CDR2 SYDVKM. This CDR3 reads CASSLSTGGWEEKLFF. In DNA, the CDR3 is TGTGCCAGCAGTTTAAGCACAGGGGGGTGGGAGGAAAAACTGTTTTTT.

This rearrangement joins TRBV28 to TRBJ2-1; the match to TRBD2 covers 8 bases. Germline V gene lookup returns CDR1 MDHEN and CDR2 SYDVKM. Unmatched junction bases numbered 10, after V lost 5 bases and J lost 4 bases. The CDR3 has 16 amino acids. For the CDR3, the DNA is TGTGCCAGCAGTCCCCCTGCTAGCGGGCGATACAATGAGCAGTTCTTC. Amino acid sequence: CASSPPASGRYNEQFF. Based on the CDR3 plus reference TRBV28 and TRBJ2-1, the full variable domain is DVKVTQSSRYLVKRTGEKVFLECVQDMDHENMFWYRQDPGLGLRLIYFSYDVKMKEKGDIPEGYSVSREKKERFSLILESASTNQTSMYLCASSPPASGRYNEQFFGPGTRLTVL.

This clone was observed a few times. The rearrangement links TRBV3-1 (or the pseudogene TRBV3-2) to TRBJ2-1; D perhaps matches TRBD2 (5 bases). CDR1 is LGHDT, CDR2 YNNKEL, per germline (reference sequence). The CDR3 is 16 residues long. Trimming took 0 bases from V and 8 from J, leaving 17 bases between them. The CDR3 region is CASSQDAGGSPYEQFF. DNA of the CDR3: TGTGCCAGCAGCCAAGATGCCGGAGGCTCTCCCTATGAGCAGTTCTTC.

The chain joins TRBV30 to TRBJ2-1; 15 nucleotides match TRBD2. The J segment lost 9 bases and the V segment lost 2 bases, leaving 8 bases of the junction unmatched. The CDR3 totals 16 residues. Looked up from germline, CDR1 is GTSNPN and CDR2 is SVGIG (reference sequence). CDR3 DNA: TGTGCCTGGAGTCCTAGGACTAGCGGGAGGGCCGGTGAGCAGTTCTTC. It yields the protein CAWSPRTSGRAGEQFF.

The chain has TRBV6-5 and TRBJ2-1; D might be TRBD2 (7 bases). CDR1 MNHEY and CDR2 SVGAGI come from the germline V gene. This CDR3 is 14 amino acids long. V dropped 6 bases and J dropped 7 bases, with 16 bases sitting between them. Here the CDR3 DNA reads TGTGCCAGCAGGGGGGGGCTAGCCGGGAATGAGCAGTTCTTC. This translates into CASRGGLAGNEQFF.

The chain recombines TRBV6-5 with TRBJ2-3; D uncertain. CDR1 MNHEY and CDR2 SVGAGI come from the germline V gene. The CDR3 loop spans 15 amino acids. V lost 2 bases and J lost 0, with 9 bases in between. CDR3: CASSYEAESTDTQYF. CDR3 DNA: TGTGCCAGCAGTTACGAGGCAGAAAGCACAGATACGCAGTATTTT.

CDR3 sequence: CASSLIRQGVDQYF. DNA for the CDR3: TGTGCCAGCAGTTTAATACGACAGGGAGTCGATCAGTACTTC. V is TRBV28 and J is TRBJ2-7, with 7 bases identical to TRBD1. The germline CDR1 and CDR2 sequences are MDHEN and SYDVKM. CDR3 size: 14 residues. V trimming: 2 bases; J trimming: 10 bases; junction bases outside the gene matches: 11.

This sequence joins TRBV24-1 and TRBJ2-3, with unresolved D. V lost 3 bases, J lost 0 bases, and 12 bases lay in between. Germline CDR1 reads KGHDR; CDR2 reads SFDVKD. This CDR3 contains 16 residues. CDR3 sequence: CATSDGRNPSTDTQYF. The CDR3 bases are TGTGCCACCAGTGATGGACGGAACCCTAGCACAGATACGCAGTATTTT.

This chain links TRBV11-2 with TRBJ1-5, with 8 bases aligning to TRBD1. The V segment lost 1 base and the J segment 7 bases; nucleotides outside the gene matches: 6. There are 15 residues in the CDR3. Looked up from germline, CDR1 is SGHAT and CDR2 is FQNNGV. CDR3 DNA sequence: TGTGCCAGCAGCTTAGTACAGGGGGTAAGGCAGCCCCAGCATTTT. Translating gives CASSLVQGVRQPQHF.

This chain joins TRBV5-1 and TRBJ2-2; D may be TRBD1 (6 bases). Deletions cut 4 bases from V and 0 bases from J, with 10 bases between. CDR1 and CDR2 from the germline V gene are SGHRS and YFSETQ. This CDR3 has 15 amino acids. The CDR3 DNA sequence: TGCGCCAGCAGCCCAGACAGGTCGAACACCGGGGAGCTGTTTTTT. Translating it yields CASSPDRSNTGELFF.